This entry lists 7 T cell receptor beta chains sequenced from one sample in a study of beta chain features in type 1 diabetes. The isolated RNA, all of it, was reverse transcribed, so expressed TCRB transcripts were what got sequenced. The assay was immunoSEQ multiplex PCR, and TCRdb's table has in-frame clones only and misses some. The data contain 300,000 to 450,000 clones, over 9.5% of them singletons. Sequencing used naive CD4+ T cells from blood. The receptor source for this set is a man aged 18 to 30 in good health.

This clone was counted between two and nine times. V usage is TRBV15 and J usage is TRBJ2-5; D might be TRBD2 (6 bases). This CDR3 spans 14 amino acids. Trimming shortened V by 1 base and J by 5 bases, and 11 bases separated the two germline ends. Germline CDR1 LNHNV, CDR2 YYDKDF (reference sequence). CDR3 residues: CATSRGRVRETQYF. The DNA of the CDR3 is TGTGCCACCAGCAGAGGGAGGGTCCGGGAGACCCAGTACTTC. Full variable domain (rest looked up from reference TRBV15 and TRBJ2-5): DAMVIQNPRYQVTQFGKPVTLSCSQTLNHNVMYWYQQKSSQAPKLLFHYYDKDFNNEADTPDNFQSRRPNTSFCFLDIRSPGLGDTAMYLCATSRGRVRETQYFGPGTRLLVL.

This clone was seen more than once but under ten times. The gene calls are TRBV7-2 and TRBJ2-1; the D is unclear. The CDR3 is made up of 13 amino acids. Per germline, CDR1 SGHTA and CDR2 FQGNSA. The ends were cut back, 1 base at V and 5 bases at J, with 6 bases in the middle. The CDR3 DNA is TGTGCCAGCAGCTTAGGCCCGGACAATGAGCAGTTCTTC. Protein product: CASSLGPDNEQFF.

The chain links TRBV18 to TRBJ1-5; tentatively, D is TRBD1 (6 bases). Germline V gene lookup returns CDR1 KGHSH and CDR2 LQKENI. The ends were cut back, 8 bases at V and 6 bases at J, with 17 bases in the middle. The CDR3 contains 14 residues. The CDR3 sequence: CASTPTGFGQPQHF. The CDR3 DNA reads TGTGCCAGCACTCCGACAGGTTTCGGTCAGCCCCAGCATTTT.

This clone has more than one count but fewer than ten. The chain has TRBV7-2 and TRBJ2-3; possibly TRBD1 for D (5 bases). Germline V CDR1 and CDR2: SGHTA, FQGNSA. CDR3 length: 15 residues. Trimming took off 2 bases at V and 1 base at J, with 10 bases between the two ends. The DNA of the CDR3 is TGTGCCAGCAGCTTACAGGGTAGGGGCACAGATACGCAGTATTTT. It is translated as CASSLQGRGTDTQYF.

On this clone itself: Other nucleotide sequences from this sample produce the same CDR3. The genes are TRBV5-1 and TRBJ2-5, with D uncertain. Per the germline V gene, CDR1 is SGHRS and CDR2 is YFSETQ. Trimming removed 4 bases from V and 3 bases from J, with 4 bases in between. This CDR3 has 11 residues. As DNA, the CDR3 is TGCGCCAGCAGCGCAGAAGAGACCCAGTACTTC. Translation gives CASSAEETQYF. Filled out from reference TRBV5-1 and TRBJ2-5, the complete variable domain reads KAGVTQTPRYLIKTRGQQVTLSCSPISGHRSVSWYQQTPGQGLQFLFEYFSETQRNKGNFPGRFSGRQFSNSRSEMNVSTLELGDSALYLCASSAEETQYFGPGTRLLVL.

The V and J genes are TRBV28 and TRBJ1-1; D is perhaps TRBD1 (6 bases). CDR1 is MDHEN, CDR2 SYDVKM, per germline. The CDR3 spans 14 residues. The V and J ends lost 1 base and 2 bases respectively, with 8 bases between them. CDR3 sequence reads: CASSLYRDNTEAFF. In nucleotides, the CDR3 is TGTGCCAGCAGTTTATACAGGGATAACACTGAAGCTTTCTTT.

This clone was seen a handful of times. This chain joins TRBV30 and TRBJ1-1; no clear D gene. V gave up 3 bases and J gave up 4 bases, with 12 bases separating them. The CDR3 runs 13 residues. Germline V CDR1 and CDR2: GTSNPN, SVGIG (reference sequence). The CDR3 DNA follows: TGTGCCTGGAGGTCCGGAGGGTTCACTGAAGCTTTCTTT. Its translation is CAWRSGGFTEAFF.